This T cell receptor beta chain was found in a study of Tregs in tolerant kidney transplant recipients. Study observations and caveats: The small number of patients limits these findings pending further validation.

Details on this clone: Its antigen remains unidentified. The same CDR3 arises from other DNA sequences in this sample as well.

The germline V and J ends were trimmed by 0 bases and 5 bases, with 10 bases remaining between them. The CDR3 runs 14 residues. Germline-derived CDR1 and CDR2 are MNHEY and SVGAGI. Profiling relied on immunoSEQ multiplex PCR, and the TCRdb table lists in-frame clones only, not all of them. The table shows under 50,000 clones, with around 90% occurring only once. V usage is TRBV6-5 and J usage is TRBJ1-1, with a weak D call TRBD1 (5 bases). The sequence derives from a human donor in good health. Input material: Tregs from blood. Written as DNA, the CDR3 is TGTGCCAGCAGTTACTCGGGGGGAGGGACTGAAGCTTTCTTT. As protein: CASSYSGGGTEAFF.